This entry is about one TCR beta chain. No antigen is known for it. Libraries were prepared by immunoSEQ multiplex PCR; TCRdb keeps only in-frame clonotypes and omits some of them. The table shows approximately 76,000 clones, with 88% occurring only once. This sample is part of a study of OX40 agonist ivuxolimab in advanced cancers. Study-wide results and caveats: CD4+ and CD8+ T cells in blood underwent clonal expansion by week 6 at 0.1 to 3.0 mg/kg.

The CDR3 sequence is 15 residues long. The germline CDR1 and CDR2 sequences are SNHLY and FYNNEI. V gave up 5 bases and J gave up 0 bases, with 11 bases separating them. The genes are TRBV2 and TRBJ2-4; D remains unclear. The source of this sequence is an adult with an advanced solid tumor such as melanoma, head and neck, liver or kidney cancer. The sample in question was CD4+ or CD8+ T cells sorted from blood, obtained in a trial of the OX40 agonist ivuxolimab. The CDR3 sequence is CASSPLAVAKNIQYF. CDR3 bases: TGTGCCAGCAGTCCCTTGGCCGTAGCCAAAAACATTCAGTACTTC.